Included here is one T cell receptor beta chain sequence, with context. Its matching antigen is unknown. UMI-labeled 5' RACE yielded the TRB cDNA libraries. Reanalyzing the 5' RACE reads, TCRdb keeps one entry per CDR3 protein, without DNA. The listing records roughly 110,000 distinct CDR3 sequences. The data originate from a study of CXCR3-negative and CXCR3-positive naive CD8 T cells. Study-wide background: About 135 million TRB reads in total, about 1.5 +/- 0.3 million per library. Findings and limits, study-wide: Much lower diversity was found in memory CD8+ cells, while both naive subsets had comparably high diversity. CXCR3-positive naive cells carried more hydrophobic TRB CDR3s than CXCR3-negative ones.

In germline, CDR1 is MNHEY, CDR2 SMNVEV (reference sequence). The length of the CDR3 is 14 residues. The clonotype originates from a human donor in good health. Some clones in this sample may be carry-over from other donors' samples. The specimen was naive CXCR3+ CD8+ T cells from blood. Subset described: CD45RO-CCR7+CD27+CD95- naive CD8+ T cells expressing CXCR3 (TNR3+). J is TRBJ2-7 and V is TRBV27; the TRBD1 assignment by TCRdb is unverifiable without DNA. The CDR3 is CASSWTGGRYEQYF.